The 7 T cell receptor beta chains presented below share a single source sample, sequenced in a study of T cell responses to AZD1222 COVID-19 vaccine. Here immunoSEQ multiplex PCR was the method, and the copy in TCRdb shows in-frame clones only, minus some. The profile covers some 190,000 clones, with roughly 92% appearing a single time and about 1.8% taken by the ten largest. Sequencing was performed on peripheral blood, taken 28 days after the second AZD1222 dose. These TCRs come from an adult who received the AZD1222 COVID-19 vaccine.

V gene TRBV3-1 (or the pseudogene TRBV3-2) combines with J gene TRBJ1-6; TRBD1 might be the D (6 bases). The CDR3 has 16 amino acids. Germline assignment: CDR1 LGHDT and CDR2 YNNKEL (reference sequence). Trimming took off 1 base at V and 5 bases at J, with 12 bases between the two ends. CDR3 residues: CASSQGGGNDNSPLHF. The CDR3 DNA reads TGTGCCAGCAGCCAAGGAGGGGGGAATGATAATTCACCCCTCCACTTT.

The sample holds one count of this clone. The V gene is TRBV27, the J gene TRBJ2-7, with 7 positions matching TRBD1. Trimming at V came to 6 bases and at J to 3 bases, leaving 8 bases not matched to a gene. From germline, CDR1 is MNHEY and CDR2 SMNVEV (reference sequence). The CDR3 runs 14 residues. CDR3 DNA: TGTGCCAGCAGACTGAACCGGGACAGCTACGAGCAGTACTTC. Translated, it gives CASRLNRDSYEQYF.

The chain combines TRBV5-6 with TRBJ2-7; 7 nucleotides line up with TRBD1. V lost 0 bases to trimming and J lost 3 bases; unmatched junction nucleotides: 9. Germline CDR1 is SGHDT and CDR2 is YYEEEE. The CDR3 consists of 16 residues. CDR3 in amino acids: CASSLALTGFNYEQYF. Written as DNA, the CDR3 is TGTGCCAGCAGCTTGGCTTTGACAGGGTTTAACTACGAGCAGTACTTC.

This clone was seen a few times. The chain couples TRBV7-3 to TRBJ2-7; possibly TRBD2 for D (6 bases). V was clipped by 5 bases and J by 1 base, with 12 bases between them. The germline V gene has CDR1 SGHTA and CDR2 FQGTGA. The CDR3 consists of 14 residues. CDR3 coding DNA: TGTGCCAGCAGCCCCGGACGGGGGTCCTACGAGCAGTACTTC. As protein: CASSPGRGSYEQYF.

This chain connects TRBV27 to TRBJ2-4; TRBD2 matches 9 bases. CDR1 and CDR2 from the germline V gene are MNHEY and SMNVEV (reference sequence). CDR3 length: 15 residues. Trimming cost V 6 bases and J 1 base; bases outside gene matches: 4. In nucleotides, the CDR3 is TGTGCCAGCAGCTCTAGCGGGGCTGCCAAAAACATTCAGTACTTC. This sequence encodes CASSSSGAAKNIQYF.

The chain links TRBV7-6 to TRBJ1-1, with D hard to call. Trimming removed 3 bases from V and 0 bases from J, with 11 bases in between. This CDR3 contains 15 residues. The germline V gene has CDR1 SGHVS and CDR2 FNYEAQ. The CDR3 spells CASSLMAEMNTEAFF. Here the CDR3 DNA reads TGTGCCAGCAGCTTGATGGCGGAAATGAACACTGAAGCTTTCTTT.

The DNA for the CDR3 is TGCGCCAGCAGTGGGGCGGGCCCCGGGAATTCACCCCTCCACTTT. Amino acid sequence: CASSGAGPGNSPLHF. The J gene is TRBJ1-6, the V gene TRBV5-1; maybe TRBD1 (5 bases). Germline CDR1 SGHRS, CDR2 YFSETQ. V was pared by 5 bases and J by 7 bases, with 16 bases between. The CDR3 has 15 residues.